Each of the 21 T cell receptor beta chains below was sequenced from the same sample in a study of blood T cell repertoires in COVID-19. Assay: immunoSEQ multiplex PCR; the TCRdb copy retains only in-frame clones and omits some. The table shows approximately 330,000 clones, with roughly 87% occurring only once. Material: peripheral blood. The source is a man in his thirties or forties with COVID-19, enrolled during active disease.

The CDR3 here is CASSRDRVSGYTF. The CDR3 DNA sequence: TGTGCCAGCAGCCGGGACAGGGTTAGTGGCTACACCTTC. The chain combines TRBV7-3 with TRBJ1-2, with TRBD1 matching 9 bases. The germline gives CDR1 SGHTA, CDR2 FQGTGA. This CDR3 is built from 13 residues. V gave up 5 bases and J gave up 7 bases; unmatched junction bases: 5.

The gene calls are TRBV27 and TRBJ2-7; 7 bases are a match to TRBD2. The CDR3 runs 15 residues. Germline assignment: CDR1 MNHEY and CDR2 SMNVEV (reference sequence). The V and J ends lost 2 bases and 2 bases, in that order; junction bases with no gene match: 6. CDR3 nucleotide sequence: TGTGCCAGCAGTTTAACCCTAGCGGTAACCTACGAGCAGTACTTC. It codes for CASSLTLAVTYEQYF.

The rearrangement uses TRBV6-5 and TRBJ1-4; D may be TRBD1 (5 bases). Germline V gene data show CDR1 as MNHEY and CDR2 as SVGAGI. There are 13 residues in the CDR3. Trimming shortened V by 8 bases and J by 7 bases, and 14 bases separated the two germline ends. The CDR3 reads CASEWGRGEKLFF. In DNA form, the CDR3 reads TGTGCCAGCGAATGGGGGAGGGGTGAAAAACTGTTTTTT.

The chain recombines TRBV6-5 with TRBJ2-7; 9 bases line up with TRBD2. The CDR3 length is 16 residues. V lost 0 bases to trimming and J lost 2 bases; unmatched junction nucleotides: 5. Germline CDR1 and CDR2: MNHEY and SVGAGI. CDR3 protein: CASSYSMSGRTYEQYF. CDR3 coding DNA: TGTGCCAGCAGTTACTCGATGAGCGGGAGGACCTACGAGCAGTACTTC.

The chain recombines TRBV27 with TRBJ2-1; 8 bases match TRBD2. Germline CDR1 reads MNHEY; CDR2 reads SMNVEV (reference sequence). This CDR3 is built from 16 residues. V lost 4 bases and J lost 0; bases outside the gene matches: 5. CDR3 residues: CASSSRLAPSYNEQFF. CDR3 nucleotides: TGTGCCAGCAGTTCTAGACTAGCGCCCTCCTACAATGAGCAGTTCTTC.

V gene TRBV4-1 combines with J gene TRBJ1-1, with D uncertain. Trimming removed 1 base from V and 10 bases from J, with 7 bases in between. Looked up from germline, CDR1 is MGHRA and CDR2 is YSYEKL. The length of the CDR3 is 11 residues. The CDR3 nucleotides read TGCGCCAGCAGCCAAGGGCAGTTAGCTTTCTTT. The encoded protein is CASSQGQLAFF.

CDR3 DNA sequence: TGTGCCAGTAGTATTTCAGGGGGAGAGACTGAAGCTTTCTTT. Translated: CASSISGGETEAFF. The V and J genes are TRBV19 and TRBJ1-1; 7 bases are shared with TRBD1. Losses at the gene ends were 3 bases for V and 5 bases for J; bases not matched to a gene: 6. This CDR3 is built from 14 residues. Germline CDR1 is LNHDA and CDR2 is SQIVND (reference sequence).

This clone was picked up one time. The rearrangement joins TRBV20-1 to TRBJ2-1; the D is unclear. CDR3 length equals 11 residues. The V and J ends lost 1 base and 5 bases respectively, with 3 bases between them. Germline V gene data show CDR1 as DFQATT and CDR2 as SNEGSKA (reference sequence). The CDR3 bases are TGCAGTGCTAGAGGGCACAATGAGCAGTTCTTC. Amino acids: CSARGHNEQFF.

The rearrangement links TRBV9 to TRBJ2-7; 10 bases are shared with TRBD2. CDR3 length: 17 residues. Trimming removed 3 bases from V and 2 bases from J; junction bases left unmatched: 11. Germline V gene lookup returns CDR1 SGDLS and CDR2 YYNGEE. CDR3 nucleotides: TGTGCCAGCAGCGGGGGTCTAGCGGGAGCCCTCCCCTACGAGCAGTACTTC. Protein product: CASSGGLAGALPYEQYF.

The genes are TRBV5-1 and TRBJ2-7; 9 nucleotides line up with TRBD1. The J segment lost 2 bases and the V segment lost 5 bases, leaving 5 bases of the junction unmatched. The CDR3 covers 14 residues. CDR1 is SGHRS, CDR2 YFSETQ, per germline. CDR3 coding DNA: TGCGCCAGCAGTACCTGGACAGGGGCCTACGAGCAGTACTTC. It translates to CASSTWTGAYEQYF.

The CDR3 here is CASSQDETSGRWDTGELFF. CDR3 DNA sequence: TGTGCCAGCAGCCAAGACGAGACTAGCGGGAGGTGGGACACCGGGGAGCTGTTTTTT. The J gene is TRBJ2-2, the V gene TRBV4-2; TRBD2 aligns across 13 bases. The CDR3 runs 19 residues. In germline, CDR1 is LGHNA, CDR2 YNFKEQ. J gave up 3 bases and V 0 bases, and 7 bases lay outside the gene matches.

The chain joins TRBV19 to TRBJ2-5; D not resolved. CDR3 size: 11 residues. V lost 3 bases to trimming and J lost 5 bases, with 4 bases between them. CDR1 and CDR2 from the germline V gene are LNHDA and SQIVND (reference sequence). The DNA of the CDR3 is TGTGCCAGTAGTATTCGGGAGACCCAGTACTTC. Protein: CASSIRETQYF.

This clone was seen a single time. The V and J genes are TRBV14 and TRBJ1-4; the match to TRBD1 covers 7 bases. The CDR3 runs 18 residues. Germline V gene data show CDR1 as SGHDN and CDR2 as FVKESK. V shed 4 bases, J shed 0 bases, and the junction held 11 bases outside the gene matches. This chain's CDR3 is CASSLTRDSLTTNEKLFF. CDR3 DNA: TGTGCCAGCAGCCTCACCCGGGACAGCCTTACAACTAATGAAAAACTGTTTTTT.

CDR3 loop: CASPSGETGLAGYNEQFF. DNA of the CDR3: TGTGCCAGCCCTTCCGGGGAAACGGGACTAGCGGGATACAATGAGCAGTTCTTC. V usage is TRBV28 and J usage is TRBJ2-1; 13 positions agree with TRBD2. J was trimmed by 4 bases and V by 8 bases; bases with no gene match: 14. The CDR3 extends over 18 amino acids. Germline values: CDR1 MDHEN, CDR2 SYDVKM.

This chain connects TRBV18 to TRBJ1-2, with 10 bases identical to TRBD1. The ends lost 3 bases at V and 8 bases at J; junction bases unmatched: 3. Germline assignment: CDR1 KGHSH and CDR2 LQKENI. The CDR3 extends over 13 amino acids. CDR3 region: CASSPDRGIGYTF. The CDR3 DNA is TGTGCCAGCTCACCGGACAGGGGGATCGGCTACACCTTC.

J is TRBJ2-1 and V is TRBV5-1, with D possibly matching TRBD2 (6 bases). The V gene lost 5 bases and the J gene lost 6 bases, with 15 bases spanning the gap. CDR1 is SGHRS, CDR2 YFSETQ, per germline. This CDR3 is 14 amino acids long. CDR3 DNA sequence: TGCGCCAGCAGTGAGATAGCGGCCCCCAATGAGCAGTTCTTC. It is translated as CASSEIAAPNEQFF. The entire variable domain, with the rest obtained from reference TRBV5-1 and TRBJ2-1, is as follows: KAGVTQTPRYLIKTRGQQVTLSCSPISGHRSVSWYQQTPGQGLQFLFEYFSETQRNKGNFPGRFSGRQFSNSRSEMNVSTLELGDSALYLCASSEIAAPNEQFFGPGTRLTVL.

A word on this clone: The junction shows a germline mismatch at one end, possibly a read error. The V gene is TRBV6-1, the J gene TRBJ1-1; 8 positions agree with TRBD1. CDR3 length: 14 residues. Germline assignment: CDR1 MNHNS and CDR2 SASEGT. The CDR3 region has the DNA TGTGCCAGCAGTGAGGACAGGGTGAACGCTGAAGCTTTCTTT. It codes for CASSEDRVNAEAFF.

The J gene is TRBJ2-1, the V gene TRBV24-1; TRBD2 is a possible D gene (6 bases). The CDR3 has 16 amino acids. V was shortened by 4 bases and J by 10 bases, with 22 bases between the two germline ends. CDR1 and CDR2 from the germline V gene are KGHDR and SFDVKD. Here the CDR3 DNA reads TGTGCCACCAGTGACCTTAGCGGAGGGGTCAAATGGGAGCAGTTCTTC. This encodes CATSDLSGGVKWEQFF.

The J gene is TRBJ2-1, the V gene TRBV5-1; TRBD2 might be the D (5 bases). Trimming left V 1 base short and J 3 bases short, with 17 bases between. The CDR3 is 17 amino acids. The germline CDR1 and CDR2 sequences are SGHRS and YFSETQ. The CDR3: CASSLPDKGVIYNEQFF. The DNA of the CDR3 is TGCGCCAGCAGCTTGCCCGATAAGGGAGTCATCTACAATGAGCAGTTCTTC.

The chain carries TRBV4-1 and TRBJ2-1; TRBD2 matches 12 bases. CDR3 size: 14 residues. Trimming took 3 bases from V and 12 from J; bases not matched to a gene: 6. The germline gives CDR1 MGHRA, CDR2 YSYEKL. The CDR3 here is CASSQTSGSYWQFF. DNA for the CDR3: TGCGCCAGCAGCCAGACTAGCGGGAGCTATTGGCAGTTCTTC.

The CDR3 region is CASSPRHGGWNEAFF. The CDR3 DNA is TGTGCCAGCAGCCCAAGACACGGGGGATGGAATGAAGCTTTCTTT. The chain carries TRBV7-6 and TRBJ1-1, with D tentatively TRBD1 (5 bases). Looked up from germline, CDR1 is SGHVS and CDR2 is FNYEAQ. The CDR3 loop spans 15 amino acids. Trimming stripped 5 bases from V and 7 bases from J, with 20 bases between.